These 29 T cell receptor beta chains originate from one sample sequenced in a study of CD8+CD57+ T cells in acquired aplastic anemia. CD8+CD57+ cell expansion had been shown by flow cytometry in patients chosen for sequencing. CDR3 and TCR beta VDJ profiling relied on a genomic DNA template. TCRdb passed the reads through MiXCR, listing each CDR3 protein once. The sample has 400,000 to 600,000 distinct CDR3 sequences; roughly 34% are singletons. The sample comprised sorted CD4+, CD8+, or CD8+CD57+ T cells (not recorded which) from PBMCs. These receptors were obtained from a human donor with aplastic anemia.

V usage is TRBV2 and J usage is TRBJ2-7; the D is unclear. Germline loops: CDR1 SNHLY, CDR2 FYNNEI. The CDR3 extends over 12 amino acids. Trimming took off 3 bases at V and 3 bases at J, with 6 bases between the two ends. The CDR3 DNA reads as TGTGCCAGCAGTGATTACAACTACGAGCAGTACTTC. This codes for CASSDYNYEQYF.

CDR3 residues: CASSLRWTEAFF. The CDR3 DNA reads TGTGCCAGCAGCCTCCGTTGGACTGAAGCTTTCTTT. This chain joins TRBV5-8 and TRBJ1-1; D gene uncertain. The CDR3 is made up of 12 amino acids. Trimming cost V 4 bases and J 5 bases, with 9 bases left between them. The V gene's germline CDR1 is SGHTS and CDR2 YDEGEE.

In this sample, this clonotype turned up once. Since a much larger clone is just one base distant, this may be a read error. The chain employs TRBV7-7 and TRBJ2-7; D is perhaps TRBD2 (6 bases). This CDR3 comprises 15 residues. Germline V lookup: CDR1 SSHAT, CDR2 FNYEAQ (reference sequence). CDR3 nucleotide sequence: TGTGCTAGCAGCTTAGATCCGGGAGTACTAGGTGAGCAGTACTTC. It specifies CASSLDPGVLGEQYF.

This clonotype was seen ten or more times. This rearrangement joins TRBV29-1 to TRBJ2-7, with D unresolved. Trimming took 0 bases from V and 2 from J, leaving 11 bases between them. Germline-derived CDR1 and CDR2 are SQVTM and ANQGSEA. The CDR3 length is 14 residues. For the CDR3, the DNA is TGCAGCGTTGAAGACCGGCCAGGAGCCTACGAGCAGTACTTC. This gives the protein CSVEDRPGAYEQYF.

This clonotype was counted ten times or more. This sequence joins TRBV7-6 and TRBJ2-7, with unresolved D. Per the germline V gene, CDR1 is SGHVS and CDR2 is FNYEAQ. This CDR3 spans 13 amino acids. Trimming removed 3 bases at V and 5 bases at J, with 11 bases between. The chain's CDR3 is CASSFTKGNEQYF. The DNA of the CDR3 is TGTGCCAGCAGCTTCACAAAAGGGAACGAGCAGTACTTC.

V usage is TRBV5-1 and J usage is TRBJ2-3; D is perhaps TRBD1 or TRBD2 (5 bases each). The CDR3 is 13 amino acids. V dropped 5 bases and J dropped 9 bases, with 16 bases sitting between them. Germline V gene data show CDR1 as SGHRS and CDR2 as YFSETQ. DNA of the CDR3: TGCGCCAGCAGTGAGCAGGGAGAAGGCACGCAGTATTTT. Translation gives CASSEQGEGTQYF.

This clonotype has more than one count but fewer than ten. The chain couples TRBV10-3 to TRBJ2-7; possibly TRBD1 for D (5 bases). Trimming took off 4 bases at V and 3 bases at J, with 10 bases between the two ends. CDR1 is ENHRY and CDR2 is SYGVKD in the germline V gene. The CDR3 runs to 13 residues. This CDR3 is CAISAQGDYEQYV. CDR3 sequence (DNA): TGTGCCATCAGTGCACAAGGGGACTACGAGCAGTACGTC.

This clonotype was picked up a small number of times. This chain links TRBV20-1 with TRBJ2-1, with D possibly TRBD1 on 6 matching bases. Germline values: CDR1 DFQATT, CDR2 SNEGSKA (reference sequence). Trimming cost V 2 bases and J 8 bases, with 13 bases left between them. This CDR3 is built from 13 residues. CDR3 residues: CSARFTGTHEQFF. CDR3 nucleotides: TGCAGTGCTAGATTCACAGGGACCCATGAGCAGTTCTTC.

As regards this clonotype: This may arise from a read error, as a much more abundant clone is one base away. The chain uses TRBV19 and TRBJ2-1, with TRBD2 identical over 9 bases. Germline V gene sequence: CDR1 LNHDA, CDR2 SQIVND (reference sequence). Unmatched junction bases numbered 5, after V lost 1 base and J lost 7 bases. The CDR3 has 15 residues. In DNA, the CDR3 is TGTGCCAGTAGTATAGGCGGGGGGGCTGTAAATGAGCAGTTCTTC. It translates to CASSIGGGAVNEQFF.

The rearrangement uses TRBV5-5 and TRBJ1-2, with TRBD1 matching 12 bases. Germline lookup yields CDR1 SGHKS and CDR2 YYEKEE (reference sequence). Trimming at V came to 7 bases and at J to 7 bases, leaving 11 bases not matched to a gene. The CDR3 runs 15 residues. The CDR3 DNA follows: TGTGCCAGCTCGAGAATAGGGACAGGGGGCCCTGGCTACACCTTC. Translated: CASSRIGTGGPGYTF.

This clonotype has at least ten counts. The chain joins TRBV10-3 to TRBJ2-7, with D possibly being TRBD2 (5 bases). V lost 7 bases and J lost 1, with 11 bases in between. CDR1 is ENHRY, CDR2 SYGVKD, per germline. The CDR3 consists of 13 residues. The CDR3 DNA reads TGTGCCATCAACGAACGGGGATCCTACGAGCAGTACTTC. Translated, it gives CAINERGSYEQYF.

This clonotype turned up a few times. The rearrangement uses TRBV9 and TRBJ1-1, with TRBD1 as a possible D gene (5 bases). Trimming cost V 0 bases and J 3 bases, with 6 bases left between them. The CDR3 consists of 13 residues. Germline V gives CDR1 SGDLS, CDR2 YYNGEE. The CDR3 region is CASSVEQDTEAFF. The DNA for the CDR3 is TGTGCCAGCAGCGTAGAACAGGACACTGAAGCTTTCTTT.

This clonotype has at least ten counts. The chain joins TRBV15 to TRBJ1-5; the D is unclear. Germline assignment: CDR1 LNHNV and CDR2 YYDKDF (reference sequence). The CDR3 totals 12 residues. V was clipped by 0 bases and J by 9 bases, with 6 bases between them. The DNA for the CDR3 is TGTGCCACCAGCAGAGATTCCGTGCCCCAGCATTTT. The encoded protein is CATSRDSVPQHF.

The table lists this clonotype with a few counts. CDR3 nucleotides: TGTGCCAGCAGGAGGACAGGGATCTCCTACGAGCAGTACTTC. Protein product: CASRRTGISYEQYF. The rearrangement uses TRBV10-3 and TRBJ2-7, with TRBD1 matching 8 bases. V lost 10 bases to trimming and J lost 0 bases; unmatched junction nucleotides: 8. Germline V gene sequence: CDR1 ENHRY, CDR2 SYGVKD. This CDR3 comprises 14 residues.

About this clonotype: A read error may explain this, as a much larger clone is one base away. The chain employs TRBV2 and TRBJ1-1; 8 bases fit TRBD1. CDR1 and CDR2 from the germline V gene are SNHLY and FYNNEI. This CDR3 has 14 amino acids. V shed 7 bases, J shed 1 base, and the junction held 5 bases outside the gene matches. CDR3 in amino acids: CASKAGGTNTEAFF. Here the CDR3 DNA reads TGTGCCAGCAAGGCAGGGGGCACGAACACTGAAGCTTTCTTT. Supplemented by reference TRBV2 and TRBJ1-1, the full variable domain reads EPEVTQTPSHQVTQMGQEVILRCVPISNHLYFYWYRQILGQKVEFLVSFYNNEISEKSEIFDDQFSVERPDGSNFTLKIRSTKLEDSAMYFCASKAGGTNTEAFFGQGTRLTVV.

V gene TRBV5-8 combines with J gene TRBJ2-7; D is ambiguous. The CDR3 has 15 amino acids. V shed 0 bases and J shed 4 bases, with 14 bases lying between them. CDR1 SGHTS and CDR2 YDEGEE come from the germline V gene. The CDR3, as DNA: TGTGCCAGCAGCTTGGCAGTCGAGACGGATTACGAGCAGTACTTC. This translates into CASSLAVETDYEQYF. Together with reference TRBV5-8 and TRBJ2-7, the CDR3 gives the full variable domain: EAGVTQSPTHLIKTRGQQATLRCSPISGHTSVYWYQQALGLGLQFLLWYDEGEERNRGNFPPRFSGRQFPNYSSELNVNALELEDSALYLCASSLAVETDYEQYFGPGTRLTVT.

The table lists this clonotype with many counts. This CDR3 is CSGGGEGGYTF. The CDR3 nucleotides are TGCAGCGGGGGAGGGGAAGGAGGCTACACCTTC. This chain uses TRBV29-1 with TRBJ1-2, with D maybe TRBD1 (5 bases). The CDR3 is 11 amino acids. Germline loops: CDR1 SQVTM, CDR2 ANQGSEA. V gave up 7 bases and J gave up 8 bases, with 14 bases separating them.

This clonotype was detected only once. V usage is TRBV29-1 and J usage is TRBJ1-6, with D perhaps TRBD1 (6 bases). V lost 4 bases, J lost 5 bases, and 18 bases lay in between. CDR3 length: 16 residues. In germline, CDR1 is SQVTM, CDR2 ANQGSEA. Written as DNA, the CDR3 is TGCAGCGTTGGATCACAGGGCCATCTCGATAATTCACCCCTCCACTTT. Protein sequence: CSVGSQGHLDNSPLHF.

On this clonotype: A clone one base away is much larger, so this may be a read error. The chain has TRBV4-1 and TRBJ2-7, with TRBD2 matching over 10 bases. The CDR3 length is 15 residues. CDR1 MGHRA and CDR2 YSYEKL come from the germline V gene. CDR3 nucleotide sequence: TGCGCCTGCAGCCATCTAGCGGGGGCGGCCTACGAGCAGTACTTC. It translates to CACSHLAGAAYEQYF.

The chain carries TRBV10-3 and TRBJ2-5, with D perhaps TRBD1 (6 bases). This CDR3 has 14 amino acids. CDR1 and CDR2 from the germline V gene are ENHRY and SYGVKD. V dropped 0 bases and J dropped 13 bases, with 18 bases sitting between them. CDR3 nucleotide sequence: TGTGCCATCAGTGAGTCGACGGGCAGGGGATCGCGGTACTTC. This codes for CAISESTGRGSRYF.

The gene calls are TRBV4-1 and TRBJ1-2; D may be TRBD1 (6 bases). The germline CDR1 and CDR2 sequences are MGHRA and YSYEKL. The CDR3 is made up of 16 amino acids. V was shortened by 1 base and J by 5 bases, with 17 bases between the two germline ends. The chain's CDR3 is CASSQGGARALYGYTF. The CDR3 region has the DNA TGCGCCAGCAGCCAAGGGGGGGCGAGGGCGCTATATGGCTACACCTTC.

This clonotype showed up many times. The rearrangement links TRBV24-1 to TRBJ2-3; D unresolved. Germline-derived CDR1 and CDR2 are KGHDR and SFDVKD. The CDR3 has 12 amino acids. V was cut by 1 base and J by 6 bases, with 4 bases left in between. The CDR3 bases are TGTGCCACCAGTGATTTCGGTGATACGCAGTATTTT. Amino acid sequence: CATSDFGDTQYF.

The chain is built from TRBV20-1 and TRBJ1-2; D is unresolved. Germline assignment: CDR1 DFQATT and CDR2 SNEGSKA (reference sequence). The length of the CDR3 is 12 residues. Trimming removed 6 bases from V and 2 bases from J, with 10 bases in between. The CDR3 region has the DNA TGCAGTGCCTACGGCAGAAACTATGGCTACACCTTC. It is translated as CSAYGRNYGYTF.

Worth noting for this clonotype: Since a much larger clone is just one base distant, this may be a read error. The rearrangement links TRBV29-1 to TRBJ2-4; D is perhaps TRBD1 or TRBD2 (5 bases each). The CDR3 is 15 amino acids. CDR1 SQVTM and CDR2 ANQGSEA come from the germline V gene. In nucleotides, the CDR3 is TGCAGCGTGACCGGGACGGAAAACTCCCAAAACATTCGGTACTTC. Protein: CSVTGTENSQNIRYF.

This clonotype occurred many times. The CDR3 DNA follows: TGTGCCAGCAGCCCGACTAGCGGGATACACGAGCAGTACTTC. Translation: CASSPTSGIHEQYF. V gene TRBV14 combines with J gene TRBJ2-7; the match to TRBD2 covers 11 bases. Germline V gene sequence: CDR1 SGHDN, CDR2 FVKESK. The junction had 4 bases not matched to a gene; V was cut back by 4 bases and J by 5 bases. The CDR3 runs 14 residues.

This clonotype has a count of ten or more. The J gene is TRBJ2-3, the V gene TRBV20-1; TRBD1 is a possible D gene (5 bases). CDR1 DFQATT and CDR2 SNEGSKA come from the germline V gene (reference sequence). With 4 bases removed from V and 4 bases from J, the gap between germline ends came to 12 bases. CDR3 length equals 13 residues. In DNA form, the CDR3 reads TGCAGTGCTATCGGCAGGGTTGCAGATACGCAGTATTTT. Its translation: CSAIGRVADTQYF.

The genes are TRBV13 and TRBJ1-2; 7 bases agree with TRBD1. The junction had 10 bases not matched to a gene; V was cut back by 5 bases and J by 4 bases. CDR3 length: 15 amino acids. Germline V gives CDR1 PRHDT, CDR2 FYEKMQ (reference sequence). As DNA, the CDR3 is TGTGCCAGCAGCGAAGGGCCGGGACAGCCCTATGGCTACACCTTC. This encodes CASSEGPGQPYGYTF. Variable domain in full (rest from reference TRBV13 and TRBJ1-2): AAGVIQSPRHLIKEKRETATLKCYPIPRHDTVYWYQQGPGQDPQFLISFYEKMQSDKGSIPDRFSAQQFSDYHSELNMSSLELGDSALYFCASSEGPGQPYGYTFGSGTRLTVV.

The V and J genes are TRBV15 and TRBJ1-2, with a tentative D call TRBD1 (5 bases). The CDR3 contains 15 residues. V gave up 4 bases and J gave up 3 bases, with 15 bases separating them. Per the germline V gene, CDR1 is LNHNV and CDR2 is YYDKDF (reference sequence). The CDR3 sequence is CATSMVGGRDYGYTF. The CDR3, as DNA: TGTGCCACCAGCATGGTGGGGGGTAGGGACTATGGCTACACCTTC.

The rearrangement joins TRBV19 to TRBJ1-2; D call uncertain. V was shortened by 1 base and J by 8 bases, with 14 bases between the two germline ends. The CDR3 extends over 14 amino acids. Germline CDR1 reads LNHDA; CDR2 reads SQIVND (reference sequence). The CDR3 protein is CASSIAGRASGYTF. In nucleotides, the CDR3 is TGTGCCAGTAGTATAGCAGGAAGGGCGTCCGGCTACACCTTC.